This TCR beta chain was sequenced in a study of cytomegalovirus exposure and HLA in healthy donors. Notes on this clone: Its target is not known.

CDR1 and CDR2 (germline): MNHNS, SASEGT. This CDR3 contains 14 residues. Unmatched junction bases numbered 2, after V lost 4 bases and J lost 3 bases. General study points: In a later analysis, an Asian-associated ancestry cluster reportedly showed fewer N-insertions than the approximately 660-donor mean. Usually a TCR sequence was rare, but some public TCRs were found in many donors. Productive status was seen about 87% or about 30% of the time for most TCR beta V segments in an earlier analysis.

PCR employed 60 Vbeta and 13 Jbeta primers. TCRdb keeps only in-frame clones here, not all; method: immunoSEQ multiplex PCR. The profile shows some 44,000 clones, about nine tenths of them singletons. What was sequenced was PBMCs. The chain combines TRBV6-1 with TRBJ2-2, with TRBD1 matching 7 bases. This clonotype was obtained from a woman aged 40 to 50 in good health and CMV-seropositive. CDR3 region: CASSVQGDTGELFF. CDR3 sequence (DNA): TGTGCCAGCAGTGTGCAGGGGGACACCGGGGAGCTGTTTTTT.